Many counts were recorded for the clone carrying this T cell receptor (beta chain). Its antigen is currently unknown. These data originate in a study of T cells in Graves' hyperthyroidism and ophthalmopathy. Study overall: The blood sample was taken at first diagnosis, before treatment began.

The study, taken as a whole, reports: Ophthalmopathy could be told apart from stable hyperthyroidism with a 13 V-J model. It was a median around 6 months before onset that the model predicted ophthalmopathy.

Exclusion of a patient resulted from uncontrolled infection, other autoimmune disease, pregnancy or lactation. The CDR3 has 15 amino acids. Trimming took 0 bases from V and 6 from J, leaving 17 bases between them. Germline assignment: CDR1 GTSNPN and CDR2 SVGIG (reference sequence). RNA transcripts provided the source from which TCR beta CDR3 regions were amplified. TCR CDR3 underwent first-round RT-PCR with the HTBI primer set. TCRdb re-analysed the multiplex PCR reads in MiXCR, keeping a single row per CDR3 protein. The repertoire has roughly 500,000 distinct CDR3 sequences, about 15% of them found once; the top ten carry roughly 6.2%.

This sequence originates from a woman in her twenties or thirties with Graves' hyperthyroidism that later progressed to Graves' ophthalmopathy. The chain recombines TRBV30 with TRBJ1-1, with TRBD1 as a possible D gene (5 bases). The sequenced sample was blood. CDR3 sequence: CAWSVLDGGKPEAFF. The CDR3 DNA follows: TGTGCCTGGAGTGTATTAGACGGGGGGAAACCTGAAGCTTTCTTT.